The 32 T cell receptor beta chains given below trace back to one sample, sequenced in a study of long-term antiretroviral therapy in people with HIV. immunoSEQ v3.0 was run at survey level. Sequencing used immunoSEQ multiplex PCR; TCRdb keeps in-frame clones, though not all of them. The top ten clones hold under 15% of a sample with tens of thousands of clones, roughly 82% of them seen once. Sequences were derived from unsorted PBMCs, sampled 0.3 years after starting antiretroviral therapy. These receptors were collected from a young man with HIV.

This clone has only one observation. The rearrangement joins TRBV7-9 to TRBJ2-7; 10 nucleotides line up with TRBD1. CDR3 size: 16 residues. J was trimmed by 3 bases and V by 4 bases; bases with no gene match: 9. Germline V lookup: CDR1 SEHNR, CDR2 FQNEAQ (reference sequence). The CDR3 loop reads CASSSPSTGGLYEQYF. CDR3 coding DNA: TGTGCCAGCAGCTCCCCCTCGACAGGGGGCCTCTACGAGCAGTACTTC.

The genes are TRBV9 and TRBJ2-1; 9 nucleotides match TRBD2. Germline CDR1 and CDR2: SGDLS and YYNGEE. V shed 0 bases, J shed 7 bases, and the junction held 2 bases outside the gene matches. The CDR3 has 14 residues. DNA of the CDR3: TGTGCCAGCAGCGTAGAGGGACTAGCAAATGAGCAGTTCTTC. It translates to CASSVEGLANEQFF.

This clone has just one count. A read error may account for a junction end that differs from germline. This chain joins TRBV10-3 and TRBJ2-3; TRBD2 is a possible D gene (5 bases). The germline V gene encodes CDR1 ENHRY and CDR2 SYGVKD. This CDR3 contains 15 residues. CDR3 sequence (DNA): TGTGCCAGCAGTTATGACCCGACTATCACAGATACGCAGTATTTT. Protein sequence: CASSYDPTITDTQYF.

As DNA, the CDR3 is TGTGCCAGCAGTTCGGGCCTCAATCAGCCCCAGCATTTT. This encodes CASSSGLNQPQHF. The V gene is TRBV5-4, the J gene TRBJ1-5; no reliable D call. CDR3 length: 13 amino acids. Trimming pared 5 bases from V and 3 bases from J, leaving 9 bases between. Per the germline V gene, CDR1 is SGHNT and CDR2 is YYREEE (reference sequence).

V and J are TRBV9 and TRBJ2-7, with D hard to call. The CDR3 totals 15 residues. The germline CDR1 and CDR2 sequences are SGDLS and YYNGEE. V lost 3 bases to trimming and J lost 7 bases, with 20 bases between them. CDR3 amino acids: CASSASTGRSEEQYF. Written as DNA, the CDR3 is TGTGCCAGCAGCGCTTCAACGGGCCGGTCGGAGGAGCAGTACTTC.

The chain combines TRBV6-5 with TRBJ2-1, with TRBD1 as a possible D gene (6 bases). Germline V lookup: CDR1 MNHEY, CDR2 SVGAGI. This CDR3 comprises 13 residues. V lost 0 bases to trimming and J lost 10 bases, with 10 bases between them. This CDR3 is CASSYSGAGEQFF. CDR3 coding DNA: TGTGCCAGCAGTTACTCGGGGGCGGGCGAGCAGTTCTTC.

This clone occurred once. This chain connects TRBV25-1 to TRBJ2-2; D not certain. Germline CDR1 and CDR2: MGHDK and SYGVNS. This CDR3 is 15 amino acids long. The V end was cut by 6 bases, the J end by 0 bases, with 11 bases between. The DNA of the CDR3 is TGTGCCAGCAGCTTGTGGGCCGCGAACACCGGGGAGCTGTTTTTT. It translates to CASSLWAANTGELFF.

This chain joins TRBV7-2 and TRBJ2-2; 16 bases match TRBD2. This CDR3 contains 17 residues. The ends lost 6 bases at V and 4 bases at J; junction bases unmatched: 5. Germline loops: CDR1 SGHTA, CDR2 FQGNSA. The CDR3 loop is CASRGLAGGLSTGELFF. The CDR3 nucleotides are TGTGCCAGCAGGGGACTAGCGGGGGGGCTCAGCACCGGGGAGCTGTTTTTT.

V and J are TRBV5-1 and TRBJ2-3, with D tentatively TRBD1 (6 bases). Germline CDR1 is SGHRS and CDR2 is YFSETQ. The V end was cut by 3 bases, the J end by 3 bases, with 17 bases between. The CDR3 spans 16 residues. The CDR3, as DNA: TGCGCCAGCAGCTCAACAGGGCCCCTAAAAACAGATACGCAGTATTTT. Encoded protein: CASSSTGPLKTDTQYF.

This chain connects TRBV4-1 to TRBJ2-5, with 10 bases fitting TRBD1. From germline, CDR1 is MGHRA and CDR2 YSYEKL. With V trimmed by 5 bases and J by 4 bases, 13 bases remained unmatched. The CDR3 sequence is 17 residues long. CDR3 in amino acids: CASSLGAGTGEGETQYF. In DNA, the CDR3 is TGCGCCAGCAGCTTGGGGGCCGGGACAGGGGAGGGAGAGACCCAGTACTTC.

This sequence joins TRBV7-8 and TRBJ1-2; D is undetermined. From germline, CDR1 is SGHVS and CDR2 FQNEAQ. The ends were cut back, 3 bases at V and 0 bases at J, with 20 bases in the middle. The CDR3 is 18 amino acids. The CDR3 nucleotides are TGTGCCAGCAGCTTGAGAGTGGCAGGATTACAAGCTAACTATGGCTACACCTTC. Protein product: CASSLRVAGLQANYGYTF.

The V call is TRBV29-1, the J call TRBJ2-5; no clear D. From germline, CDR1 is SQVTM and CDR2 ANQGSEA. The V gene lost 0 bases and the J gene lost 4 bases, with 12 bases spanning the gap. The length of the CDR3 is 14 residues. The CDR3 DNA sequence: TGCAGCGTTGAAGAGCGGCAGGTCCTAGAGACCCAGTACTTC. Amino acids: CSVEERQVLETQYF.

V and J are TRBV5-1 and TRBJ2-1, with 13 bases fitting TRBD2. Germline trimming cut 4 bases from V and 1 base from J; bases unmatched to any gene: 2. The germline gives CDR1 SGHRS, CDR2 YFSETQ. The CDR3 contains 16 residues. CDR3 DNA: TGCGCCAGCAGCCCGGGACTAGCGGGATCCTACAATGAGCAGTTCTTC. It codes for CASSPGLAGSYNEQFF.

The chain combines TRBV6-1 with TRBJ1-1; 7 bases agree with TRBD1. Germline lookup yields CDR1 MNHNS and CDR2 SASEGT. The V and J ends lost 5 bases and 2 bases, in that order; junction bases with no gene match: 5. There are 14 residues in the CDR3. CDR3 amino acids: CASSFRTGNTEAFF. The CDR3, as DNA: TGTGCCAGCAGTTTTCGGACAGGAAACACTGAAGCTTTCTTT.

The chain carries TRBV19 and TRBJ1-2, with D unresolved. Per germline, CDR1 LNHDA and CDR2 SQIVND (reference sequence). The CDR3 runs to 13 residues. The V end lost 3 bases, the J end lost 3 bases, and 8 bases lay between the germline ends. The DNA of the CDR3 is TGTGCCAGTAGTATCGGCCATTACTATGGCTACACCTTC. This codes for CASSIGHYYGYTF.

A few counts support this clone. The chain carries TRBV6-1 and TRBJ2-7, with a tentative D call TRBD2 (5 bases). The V end lost 5 bases, the J end lost 6 bases, and 14 bases lay between the germline ends. This CDR3 has 13 amino acids. Germline lookup yields CDR1 MNHNS and CDR2 SASEGT. This CDR3 is CASSYLEGTEQYF. The CDR3, as DNA: TGTGCCAGCAGTTATCTAGAGGGCACCGAGCAGTACTTC.

This chain links TRBV7-6 with TRBJ2-3; 9 bases agree with TRBD2. Germline assignment: CDR1 SGHVS and CDR2 FNYEAQ. With V trimmed by 4 bases and J by 4 bases, 6 bases remained unmatched. This CDR3 region has 15 residues. The CDR3 spells CASSSSGTEADTQYF. The CDR3 DNA is TGTGCCAGCAGCTCTAGCGGGACGGAGGCAGATACGCAGTATTTT.

This clone was recorded only once. The chain is built from TRBV7-3 and TRBJ2-3; 7 nucleotides align to TRBD2. Germline lookup yields CDR1 SGHTA and CDR2 FQGTGA. J lost 14 bases, V lost 1 base, and 6 bases had no gene match. The CDR3 is 12 residues long. In DNA, the CDR3 is TGTGCCAGCAGCTTAATGCGGGAGAGAGGGTATTTT. Its protein is CASSLMRERGYF.

The V call is TRBV7-9, the J call TRBJ1-2; no definite D call. V lost 1 base and J 8 bases, leaving 8 bases between the germline ends. The CDR3 is made up of 12 amino acids. Germline assignment: CDR1 SEHNR and CDR2 FQNEAQ (reference sequence). CDR3 amino acids: CASSLGADGYTF. The CDR3 coding sequence is TGTGCCAGCAGCTTAGGAGCCGACGGCTACACCTTC.

In DNA form, the CDR3 reads TGTGCCAGCAGCTCTCCCAGGGGGCGTCCCTCCTACGAGCAGTACTTC. It specifies CASSSPRGRPSYEQYF. The chain employs TRBV7-8 and TRBJ2-7; 8 nucleotides match TRBD1. This CDR3 is 16 amino acids long. Germline-derived CDR1 and CDR2 are SGHVS and FQNEAQ. V was clipped by 4 bases and J by 0 bases; unmatched bases: 8.

This chain joins TRBV11-2 and TRBJ2-7; the match to TRBD2 covers 8 bases. Looked up from germline, CDR1 is SGHAT and CDR2 is FQNNGV. The CDR3 is made up of 13 amino acids. With 5 bases clipped from V and 3 bases from J, the junction kept 3 bases outside the gene matches. CDR3 in amino acids: CASSPSGGYEQYF. DNA of the CDR3: TGTGCCAGCAGCCCCAGCGGGGGCTACGAGCAGTACTTC.

The chain recombines TRBV19 with TRBJ2-7; D is uncertain. Trimming shortened V by 4 bases and J by 2 bases, and 15 bases separated the two germline ends. This CDR3 has 15 amino acids. From germline, CDR1 is LNHDA and CDR2 SQIVND (reference sequence). In nucleotides, the CDR3 is TGTGCCAGTAGTAAAAATTCCGATCGGACCTACGAGCAGTACTTC. It encodes CASSKNSDRTYEQYF.

This chain joins TRBV7-6 and TRBJ1-4; unclear D gene. The CDR3 sequence is 13 residues long. The V gene lost 4 bases and the J gene lost 7 bases, with 10 bases spanning the gap. Germline lookup yields CDR1 SGHVS and CDR2 FNYEAQ. The CDR3 DNA sequence: TGTGCCAGCAGCTCCCGCGTCCGTGAAAAACTGTTTTTT. Translation gives CASSSRVREKLFF.

This clone was found a few times. The CDR3 sequence: CASSVEGTSSYNEQFF. In nucleotides, the CDR3 is TGTGCCAGCAGCGTGGAAGGGACCAGCTCCTACAATGAGCAGTTCTTC. The gene calls are TRBV9 and TRBJ2-1; D could derive from TRBD1 or TRBD2 (5 bases each). CDR3 size: 16 residues. The germline gives CDR1 SGDLS, CDR2 YYNGEE. Trimming stripped 2 bases from V and 0 bases from J, with 12 bases between. Full variable domain (outside the CDR3, taken from reference TRBV9 and TRBJ2-1): DSGVTQTPKHLITATGQRVTLRCSPRSGDLSVYWYQQSLDQGLQFLIQYYNGEERAKGNILERFSAQQFPDLHSELNLSSLELGDSALYFCASSVEGTSSYNEQFFGPGTRLTVL.

The chain uses TRBV27 and TRBJ2-5; TRBD1 matches at 8 bases. The length of the CDR3 is 16 residues. With V trimmed by 6 bases and J by 4 bases, 13 bases remained unmatched. Germline CDR1 and CDR2: MNHEY and SMNVEV (reference sequence). The CDR3 region is CASSESGTGTRETQYF. The CDR3, as DNA: TGTGCCAGCAGCGAGTCGGGGACAGGTACAAGAGAGACCCAGTACTTC.

The rearrangement links TRBV10-3 to TRBJ2-7; D unclear. V lost 6 bases to trimming and J lost 2 bases, with 14 bases between them. From germline, CDR1 is ENHRY and CDR2 SYGVKD. The CDR3 loop spans 14 amino acids. CDR3 residues: CAISGNNGTYEQYF. CDR3 coding DNA: TGTGCCATCAGCGGAAACAACGGCACCTACGAGCAGTACTTC.

J is TRBJ2-2 and V is TRBV29-1, with D perhaps matching TRBD1 (8 bases). Germline CDR1 is SQVTM and CDR2 is ANQGSEA. The CDR3 is 16 residues long. V was shortened by 5 bases and J by 6 bases, with 22 bases between the two germline ends. CDR3 amino acids: CSVLGGAGGDAGELFF. The DNA for the CDR3 is TGCAGCGTTCTAGGGGGGGCAGGGGGCGACGCCGGGGAGCTGTTTTTT.

V is TRBV2 and J is TRBJ1-2; 10 positions agree with TRBD1. From germline, CDR1 is SNHLY and CDR2 FYNNEI. Trimming cost V 6 bases and J 2 bases; bases outside gene matches: 3. This CDR3 contains 14 residues. CDR3 sequence: CASSQGQGNYGYTF. The CDR3 DNA sequence: TGTGCCAGCAGCCAGGGACAGGGGAACTATGGCTACACCTTC.

The DNA of the CDR3 is TGTGCCACCAGCAGAGAGGTGGGACTAGCGGAAGAGCAGTACTTC. Residues: CATSREVGLAEEQYF. J is TRBJ2-7 and V is TRBV15, with 11 nucleotides matching TRBD2. The CDR3 spans 15 residues. Germline V gene lookup returns CDR1 LNHNV and CDR2 YYDKDF (reference sequence). V dropped 0 bases and J dropped 7; count of bases not matched to a gene: 5.

This chain joins TRBV10-3 and TRBJ1-5; possibly TRBD1 for D (6 bases). The CDR3 runs 13 residues. The V and J ends lost 7 bases and 2 bases respectively, with 9 bases between them. CDR1 ENHRY and CDR2 SYGVKD come from the germline V gene. In nucleotides, the CDR3 is TGTGCCATCACGGACAGTGGCAATCAGCCCCAGCATTTT. Residues: CAITDSGNQPQHF.

The chain recombines TRBV7-3 with TRBJ2-7, with a tentative D call TRBD2 (5 bases). The germline V gene encodes CDR1 SGHTA and CDR2 FQGTGA. V was clipped by 2 bases and J by 5 bases, with 16 bases between them. The CDR3 length is 15 residues. The chain's CDR3 is CASSLVPSGVHEQYF. CDR3 in DNA: TGTGCCAGCAGCTTAGTGCCGTCCGGGGTCCACGAGCAGTACTTC.

The chain uses TRBV2 and TRBJ2-7; D unresolved. CDR1 and CDR2 from the germline V gene are SNHLY and FYNNEI. The V gene lost 7 bases and the J gene lost 2 bases, with 18 bases spanning the gap. This CDR3 contains 15 residues. CDR3 nucleotides: TGTGCCAGCAAGACTTTTTGGAAAAATCCCTACGAGCAGTACTTC. Protein product: CASKTFWKNPYEQYF.